These 10 T cell receptor beta chains were all obtained from the same sample, sequenced in a study of blood T cell repertoires in COVID-19. Some clones are missing from TCRdb's copy, which holds only in-frame ones; the method was immunoSEQ multiplex PCR. The sample shows 95,000 to 120,000 clones, about 88% of them seen only once. Sequencing was done on a sample of peripheral blood. Receptors originate from a woman between 70 and 85 years old who had recovered from COVID-19.

This chain connects TRBV19 to TRBJ2-1; TRBD2 matches at 8 bases. CDR1 and CDR2 from the germline V gene are LNHDA and SQIVND (reference sequence). The CDR3 has 17 residues. The ends lost 1 base at V and 5 bases at J; junction bases unmatched: 10. The chain's CDR3 is CASSIGVGGALNNEQFF. The CDR3 region has the DNA TGTGCCAGTAGTATAGGGGTCGGGGGGGCCCTTAACAATGAGCAGTTCTTC.

This chain connects TRBV3-1 (or the pseudogene TRBV3-2) to TRBJ2-1; D may be TRBD2 (5 bases). The CDR3 runs 16 residues. V was cut by 4 bases and J by 7 bases, with 20 bases left in between. CDR1 is LGHDT and CDR2 is YNNKEL in the germline V gene (reference sequence). The CDR3 bases are TGTGCCAGCAGCCTTCGAACGGGATTAGGGAAAAATGAGCAGTTCTTC. Amino acids: CASSLRTGLGKNEQFF.

The chain uses TRBV3-1 (or the pseudogene TRBV3-2) and TRBJ1-5, with TRBD1 matching 9 bases. Trimming cost V 4 bases and J 12 bases; bases outside gene matches: 4. Germline lookup yields CDR1 LGHDT and CDR2 YNNKEL (reference sequence). The CDR3 is 12 residues long. The CDR3 DNA follows: TGTGCCAGCAGCCCAAACAGGGGGCACCAGCATTTT. It is translated as CASSPNRGHQHF.

This clone has just one count. The J gene is TRBJ2-2, the V gene TRBV5-1; 13 bases are a match to TRBD2. This CDR3 comprises 17 residues. Germline assignment: CDR1 SGHRS and CDR2 YFSETQ. Germline trimming cut 7 bases from V and 7 bases from J; bases unmatched to any gene: 13. The CDR3 DNA is TGCGCCAGCGGTCCGGGACTAGCGGGGATGCTGGGCGGGGAGCTGTTTTTT. Translated: CASGPGLAGMLGGELFF. Variable domain in full (rest from reference TRBV5-1 and TRBJ2-2): KAGVTQTPRYLIKTRGQQVTLSCSPISGHRSVSWYQQTPGQGLQFLFEYFSETQRNKGNFPGRFSGRQFSNSRSEMNVSTLELGDSALYLCASGPGLAGMLGGELFFGEGSRLTVL.

V gene TRBV6-4 combines with J gene TRBJ2-1; 8 bases agree with TRBD2. The junction had 2 bases not matched to a gene; V was cut back by 0 bases and J by 1 base. CDR1 is MRHNA, CDR2 SNTAGT, per germline. This CDR3 has 16 amino acids. The CDR3 nucleotides are TGTGCCAGCAGTGACTCTGCGGGGGGATCCTACAATGAGCAGTTCTTC. Amino acid sequence: CASSDSAGGSYNEQFF.

The chain carries TRBV28 and TRBJ1-5; D ambiguous. Germline CDR1 MDHEN, CDR2 SYDVKM. CDR3 size: 13 residues. Trimming shortened V by 6 bases and J by 4 bases, and 10 bases separated the two germline ends. CDR3 protein: CASRRDGNQPQHF. The CDR3 DNA reads as TGTGCCAGCAGGCGGGATGGGAATCAGCCCCAGCATTTT.

V usage is TRBV12-3 or TRBV12-4 and J usage is TRBJ2-4; D may be TRBD1 (6 bases). Trimming cost V 5 bases and J 8 bases, with 13 bases left between them. This CDR3 is 13 amino acids long. The chain's CDR3 is CASSTGSPDIQYF. CDR3 DNA: TGTGCCAGCAGTACAGGGAGTCCGGACATTCAGTACTTC.

Comments on this clone: Other DNA sequences in the sample encode the same CDR3. The chain joins TRBV18 to TRBJ2-5, with a possible D match to TRBD1 (6 bases). The V gene lost 6 bases and the J gene lost 2 bases, with 10 bases spanning the gap. This CDR3 contains 13 residues. Germline assignment: CDR1 KGHSH and CDR2 LQKENI. This CDR3 is CASSRGQQETQYF. CDR3 nucleotides: TGTGCCAGCTCCCGCGGACAGCAAGAGACCCAGTACTTC. The full variable domain, with the rest looked up from reference TRBV18 and TRBJ2-5, is NAGVMQNPRHLVRRRGQEARLRCSPMKGHSHVYWYRQLPEEGLKFMVYLQKENIIDESGMPKERFSAEFPKEGPSILRIQQVVRGDSAAYFCASSRGQQETQYFGPGTRLLVL.

The J gene is TRBJ1-2, the V gene TRBV24-1, with 8 bases that match TRBD1. The CDR3 has 15 residues. V lost 0 bases to trimming and J lost 8 bases; unmatched junction nucleotides: 7. Looked up from germline, CDR1 is KGHDR and CDR2 is SFDVKD. CDR3 coding DNA: TGTGCCACCAGTGATTTGCCGGGGACAGGAGGCGGCTACACCTTC. This translates into CATSDLPGTGGGYTF.

The V call is TRBV12-3 or TRBV12-4, the J call TRBJ2-7, with D perhaps TRBD1 (6 bases). The V end was cut by 5 bases, the J end by 1 base, with 9 bases between. The CDR3 consists of 13 residues. The CDR3 loop is CASSRQASYEQYF. The CDR3, as DNA: TGTGCCAGCAGTCGACAGGCGTCCTACGAGCAGTACTTC.